The entry below describes one TCR beta chain. Its antigen is unknown. The data were taken from a study of cytomegalovirus exposure and HLA in healthy donors. Findings of the study overall: The dataset shows that most TCR sequences were rare, while some public TCRs occurred in many donors.

The CDR3 runs to 15 residues. The germline V gene encodes CDR1 SEHNR and CDR2 FQNEAQ (reference sequence). The V segment lost 5 bases and the J segment 6 bases; nucleotides outside the gene matches: 10. 60 Vbeta and 13 Jbeta primers were used in PCR. Sequencing used immunoSEQ multiplex PCR; TCRdb keeps in-frame clones, though not all of them. The repertoire consists of about 190,000 clones, with 75% to 85% occurring once and the leading ten covering about 0.64%. The origin of this receptor is a boy aged 5-17 years in good health and CMV-seronegative. V gene TRBV7-9 combines with J gene TRBJ2-7; 10 bases agree with TRBD1. Sequenced sample: PBMCs. CDR3 residues: CASSPWDRGLGEQYF. The CDR3 DNA sequence: TGTGCCAGCAGCCCATGGGACAGGGGACTGGGCGAGCAGTACTTC.